The 5 T cell receptor beta chains listed next were all sequenced from one sample in a study of long-term antiretroviral therapy in people with HIV. Run at survey level, the immunoSEQ assay was version v3.0. Some clones are missing from TCRdb's copy, which holds only in-frame ones; the method was immunoSEQ multiplex PCR. The top ten hold about 18% of the sample, which has approximately 22,000 clones, about 79% seen once. This material consisted of unsorted PBMCs, taken 0.1 years before starting antiretroviral therapy. The receptors were gathered from a man between 18 and 35 years old with HIV.

The rearrangement links TRBV7-9 to TRBJ2-1, with D perhaps matching TRBD1 (6 bases). This CDR3 contains 15 residues. Germline CDR1 reads SEHNR; CDR2 reads FQNEAQ (reference sequence). V was cut by 0 bases and J by 11 bases, with 17 bases left in between. CDR3 sequence (DNA): TGTGCCAGCAGCTTAGCGGGGAGCTGGGGGACAAAGCAGTTCTTC. Its protein is CASSLAGSWGTKQFF.

The chain has TRBV7-2 and TRBJ1-1, with TRBD1 as a possible D gene (6 bases). Trimming pared 1 base from V and 9 bases from J, leaving 12 bases between. Germline CDR1 is SGHTA and CDR2 is FQGNSA. The CDR3 covers 13 residues. The CDR3 protein is CASSLGGLSQAFF. The CDR3 nucleotides read TGTGCCAGCAGCTTAGGGGGGCTCAGTCAAGCTTTCTTT.

This sequence joins TRBV30 and TRBJ1-5; D call uncertain. Germline V lookup: CDR1 GTSNPN, CDR2 SVGIG (reference sequence). The CDR3 sequence is 15 residues long. V gave up 0 bases and J gave up 2 bases, with 11 bases separating them. The CDR3 is CAWSVAGGGNQPQHF. Written as DNA, the CDR3 is TGTGCCTGGAGTGTTGCGGGCGGCGGCAATCAGCCCCAGCATTTT.

V gene TRBV6-1 combines with J gene TRBJ1-1; a possible D gene is TRBD1 (5 bases). V lost 7 bases and J 13 bases, leaving 16 bases between the germline ends. CDR1 is MNHNS, CDR2 SASEGT, per germline. The CDR3 totals 11 residues. The CDR3 nucleotides read TGTGCCAGCAACCGACCGGGGGTGGATTTCTTT. Amino acid sequence: CASNRPGVDFF.

V is TRBV7-2 and J is TRBJ2-7, with 9 bases that match TRBD1. The CDR3 is 15 residues long. Germline V CDR1 and CDR2: SGHTA, FQGNSA. The V gene end was trimmed by 1 base and the J gene end by 5 bases; junction bases not matched to a gene: 6. The CDR3 DNA sequence: TGTGCCAGCAGCTTAGGTTTGGGACAGGGTGACGAGCAGTACTTC. This encodes CASSLGLGQGDEQYF.